The 21 T cell receptor beta chains listed next were all sequenced from one sample in a study of blood T cell repertoires in COVID-19. Produced via immunoSEQ multiplex PCR; TCRdb's table is partial and in-frame only. The table includes tens of thousands of clones, about 86% detected once. Source material: peripheral blood. All receptors come from a human donor in a cohort sampled during active COVID-19.

The gene calls are TRBV6-5 and TRBJ1-2, with D perhaps matching TRBD1 (6 bases). Trimming cost V 6 bases and J 2 bases, with 13 bases left between them. The CDR3 extends over 14 amino acids. Germline CDR1 reads MNHEY; CDR2 reads SVGAGI. CDR3 DNA sequence: TGTGCCAGCAGGGACAGTGCCCCAAACTATGGCTACACCTTC. It encodes CASRDSAPNYGYTF.

This clone has only a few counts. V is TRBV19 and J is TRBJ2-1, with 7 bases matching TRBD1. J lost 3 bases, V lost 1 base, and 3 bases had no gene match. Germline V gene lookup returns CDR1 LNHDA and CDR2 SQIVND (reference sequence). CDR3 length: 15 amino acids. DNA for the CDR3: TGTGCCAGTAGTATAGCGACAGGGAGCTACAATGAGCAGTTCTTC. The encoded protein is CASSIATGSYNEQFF.

The chain is built from TRBV6-5 and TRBJ2-1; D gene ambiguous. The V and J ends lost 2 bases and 5 bases respectively, with 10 bases between them. CDR1 is MNHEY, CDR2 SVGAGI, per germline. There are 14 residues in the CDR3. The CDR3 region is CASSYGLSDNEQFF. The CDR3, as DNA: TGTGCCAGCAGTTACGGTTTGTCGGACAATGAGCAGTTCTTC.

The V call is TRBV19, the J call TRBJ1-1, with a possible D match to TRBD1 (6 bases). Germline V CDR1 and CDR2: LNHDA, SQIVND (reference sequence). The V end lost 5 bases, the J end lost 0 bases, and 13 bases lay between the germline ends. This CDR3 region has 15 residues. In DNA, the CDR3 is TGTGCCAGTAGTTCCTCCGACAGGTTGAACACTGAAGCTTTCTTT. Protein: CASSSSDRLNTEAFF.

J is TRBJ2-6 and V is TRBV10-3; 10 bases fit TRBD1. After removal of 6 bases from V and 3 bases from J, the junction contained 5 bases not matched to a gene. The CDR3 extends over 16 amino acids. Germline V gene lookup returns CDR1 ENHRY and CDR2 SYGVKD. Here the CDR3 reads CAISLTGGFGANVLTF. The DNA of the CDR3 is TGTGCCATCAGCTTGACAGGGGGCTTTGGGGCCAACGTCCTGACTTTC.

The gene calls are TRBV5-5 and TRBJ1-6; D gene ambiguous. The germline V and J ends were trimmed by 3 bases and 1 base, with 11 bases remaining between them. Germline CDR1 reads SGHKS; CDR2 reads YYEKEE (reference sequence). The length of the CDR3 is 16 residues. The CDR3 spells CASSWEMGSYNSPLHF. In nucleotides, the CDR3 is TGTGCCAGCAGCTGGGAGATGGGGTCCTATAATTCACCCCTCCACTTT.

CDR3 region: CASSQGGGASTDTQYF. For the CDR3, the DNA is TGTGCCAGCAGCCAGGGAGGCGGTGCTAGCACAGATACGCAGTATTTT. V is TRBV4-2 and J is TRBJ2-3; the D gene is possibly TRBD2 (6 bases). Deletions cut 3 bases from V and 0 bases from J, with 13 bases between. Germline V gene data show CDR1 as LGHNA and CDR2 as YNFKEQ. The CDR3 is made up of 16 amino acids.

This clone was seen once. The genes are TRBV20-1 and TRBJ2-7; D remains unclear. V was clipped by 3 bases and J by 2 bases, with 17 bases between them. This CDR3 region has 15 residues. Per the germline V gene, CDR1 is DFQATT and CDR2 is SNEGSKA (reference sequence). The CDR3 is CSASPWAVRAYEQYF. CDR3 in DNA: TGCAGTGCTAGTCCATGGGCAGTAAGAGCCTACGAGCAGTACTTC.

The rearrangement joins TRBV3-1 (or the pseudogene TRBV3-2) to TRBJ1-5, with TRBD1 as a possible D gene (6 bases). Germline-derived CDR1 and CDR2 are LGHDT and YNNKEL (reference sequence). This CDR3 has 15 amino acids. V shed 3 bases and J shed 2 bases, with 11 bases lying between them. The DNA of the CDR3 is TGTGCCAGCAGCCAGGGGGCCGGGGGCAATCAGCCCCAGCATTTT. Its protein product is CASSQGAGGNQPQHF.

The chain carries TRBV30 and TRBJ1-4, with 7 nucleotides matching TRBD1. V lost 3 bases and J lost 5; bases outside the gene matches: 9. Germline loops: CDR1 GTSNPN, CDR2 SVGIG (reference sequence). This CDR3 contains 15 residues. The CDR3 reads CAWRALGTANEKLFF. CDR3 sequence (DNA): TGTGCCTGGAGGGCGTTGGGGACAGCGAATGAAAAACTGTTTTTT.

This clone was observed a few times. Given the absence of the conserved phenylalanine or tryptophan at the CDR3 end, a read error is likely. It is unclear where the CDR3 begins or ends on the DNA, so no DNA is shown, and the CDR3 is as TCRdb lists it. The J gene is TRBJ1-2, the V gene TRBV18; whether TRBD1, the table's D call, matches the DNA was not checked. From germline, CDR1 is KGHSH and CDR2 LQKENI. Both ends counted, the CDR3 spans 14 residues. The CDR3 loop is CASSPPGSRDRHSL.

The rearrangement links TRBV6-4 to TRBJ2-3; D is unresolved. The V and J ends lost 2 bases and 5 bases respectively, with 11 bases between them. The germline CDR1 and CDR2 sequences are MRHNA and SNTAGT. The CDR3 loop spans 14 amino acids. The CDR3 loop is CASSDRGGQDTQYF. The CDR3 DNA sequence: TGTGCCAGCAGTGACCGCGGCGGCCAAGATACGCAGTATTTT.

The V call is TRBV5-6, the J call TRBJ1-2; the D gene is possibly TRBD1 (6 bases). Trimming took 7 bases from V and 7 from J, leaving 17 bases between them. Germline loops: CDR1 SGHDT, CDR2 YYEEEE. CDR3 length: 13 amino acids. The CDR3 spells CASAQGQYLGYTF. CDR3 coding DNA: TGTGCCAGCGCCCAAGGACAGTACCTTGGCTACACCTTC. Full variable domain (remainder filled in from reference TRBV5-6 and TRBJ1-2): DAGVTQSPTHLIKTRGQQVTLRCSPKSGHDTVSWYQQALGQGPQFIFQYYEEEERQRGNFPDRFSGHQFPNYSSELNVNALLLGDSALYLCASAQGQYLGYTFGSGTRLTVV.

This clone showed up just a few times. The chain joins TRBV3-1 (or the pseudogene TRBV3-2) to TRBJ2-1; TRBD2 matches at 10 bases. The V and J ends lost 0 bases and 8 bases, in that order; junction bases with no gene match: 7. The CDR3 covers 16 residues. Germline values: CDR1 LGHDT, CDR2 YNNKEL (reference sequence). CDR3: CASSQEALAGEDEQFF. CDR3 nucleotide sequence: TGTGCCAGCAGCCAAGAGGCGCTAGCGGGAGAGGATGAGCAGTTCTTC.

This clone has just a few counts. The rearrangement uses TRBV28 and TRBJ1-5, with unresolved D. V lost 8 bases, J lost 3 bases, and 11 bases lay in between. CDR1 and CDR2 from the germline V gene are MDHEN and SYDVKM. This CDR3 spans 13 amino acids. CDR3 region: CASGWQVNQPQHF. As DNA, the CDR3 is TGTGCCAGCGGGTGGCAGGTCAATCAGCCCCAGCATTTT. Drawing the rest from reference TRBV28 and TRBJ1-5, the complete variable domain is DVKVTQSSRYLVKRTGEKVFLECVQDMDHENMFWYRQDPGLGLRLIYFSYDVKMKEKGDIPEGYSVSREKKERFSLILESASTNQTSMYLCASGWQVNQPQHFGDGTRLSIL.

This sequence joins TRBV27 and TRBJ2-7; TRBD2 matches at 8 bases. This CDR3 region has 15 residues. The germline V gene has CDR1 MNHEY and CDR2 SMNVEV (reference sequence). Trimming took 2 bases from V and 5 from J; bases not matched to a gene: 8. The CDR3 DNA reads TGTGCCAGCAGTTTAAACGGCGGGAGGATCCACGAGCAGTACTTC. Translation gives CASSLNGGRIHEQYF.

This chain joins TRBV9 and TRBJ1-1; 9 bases are a match to TRBD1. Germline V gene lookup returns CDR1 SGDLS and CDR2 YYNGEE. With V trimmed by 4 bases and J by 5 bases, 9 bases remained unmatched. The CDR3 loop spans 15 amino acids. The CDR3 protein is CASSSRTGDGTEAFF. CDR3 DNA sequence: TGTGCCAGCAGCTCCCGGACAGGGGATGGTACTGAAGCTTTCTTT.

V gene TRBV27 combines with J gene TRBJ2-2, with 9 bases aligning to TRBD1. The CDR3 is made up of 13 amino acids. Germline CDR1 is MNHEY and CDR2 is SMNVEV (reference sequence). V trimming: 6 bases; J trimming: 7 bases; junction bases outside the gene matches: 3. The CDR3, as DNA: TGTGCCAGCAGACAGGGGGCCGGCGGGGAGCTGTTTTTT. Protein product: CASRQGAGGELFF.

The gene calls are TRBV30 and TRBJ1-5; D ambiguous. Germline loops: CDR1 GTSNPN, CDR2 SVGIG (reference sequence). The CDR3 runs to 14 residues. The V end was cut by 0 bases, the J end by 6 bases, with 12 bases between. CDR3 DNA: TGTGCCTGGAGTGTACAGCGGGCAGGTCAGCCCCAGCATTTT. Its protein is CAWSVQRAGQPQHF.

The chain employs TRBV6-4 and TRBJ2-1, with D perhaps TRBD1 (6 bases). Per the germline V gene, CDR1 is MRHNA and CDR2 is SNTAGT. V was cut by 0 bases and J by 8 bases, with 14 bases left in between. The CDR3 length is 15 residues. The CDR3 is CASSDSGGAGDEQFF. CDR3 DNA: TGTGCCAGCAGTGACTCAGGGGGAGCTGGGGATGAGCAGTTCTTC.

The chain joins TRBV24-1 to TRBJ2-1; a weak D match, TRBD1 (5 bases). The CDR3 has 14 amino acids. Trimming left V 5 bases short and J 7 bases short, with 14 bases between. CDR1 is KGHDR and CDR2 is SFDVKD in the germline V gene. The CDR3 nucleotides are TGTGCCACCAGTGTCGCCGGCAGGGTGAATGAGCAGTTCTTC. Amino acid sequence: CATSVAGRVNEQFF.